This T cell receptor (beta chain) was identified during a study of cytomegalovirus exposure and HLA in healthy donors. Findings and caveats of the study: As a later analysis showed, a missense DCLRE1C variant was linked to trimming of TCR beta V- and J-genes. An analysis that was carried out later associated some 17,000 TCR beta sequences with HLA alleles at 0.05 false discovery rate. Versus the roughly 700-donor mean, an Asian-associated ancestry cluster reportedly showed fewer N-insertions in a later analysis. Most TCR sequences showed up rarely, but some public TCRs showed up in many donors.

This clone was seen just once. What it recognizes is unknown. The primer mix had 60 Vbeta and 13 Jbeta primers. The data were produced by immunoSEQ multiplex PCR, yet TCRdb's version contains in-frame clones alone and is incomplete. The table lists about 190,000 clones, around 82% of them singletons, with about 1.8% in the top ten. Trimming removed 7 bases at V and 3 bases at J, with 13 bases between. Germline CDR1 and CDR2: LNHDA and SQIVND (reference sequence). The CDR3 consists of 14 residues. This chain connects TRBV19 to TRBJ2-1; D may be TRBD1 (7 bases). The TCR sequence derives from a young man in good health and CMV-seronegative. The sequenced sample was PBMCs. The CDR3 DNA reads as TGTGCCAGTACGGAGGGGGCCCACTACAATGAGCAGTTCTTC. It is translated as CASTEGAHYNEQFF.